What follows is one T cell receptor (beta chain) and its context. This specimen belongs to a study of control samples from healthy donors and cancer patients. Produced via immunoSEQ multiplex PCR; TCRdb's table is partial and in-frame only. The table records 90,000 to 150,000 clones, about 83% of them present only once. V trimming: 5 bases; J trimming: 2 bases; junction bases outside the gene matches: 9. Germline V CDR1 and CDR2: WNHNN, SYGVQD (reference sequence). The CDR3 consists of 16 residues. The chain carries TRBV10-1 and TRBJ2-5; 9 positions agree with TRBD2. This receptor was taken from a man in his thirties or forties in good health. Source material: blood. The CDR3: CASSPGLAGLQETQYF. The CDR3 bases are TGCGCCAGCAGTCCGGGGCTAGCGGGATTACAAGAGACCCAGTACTTC.